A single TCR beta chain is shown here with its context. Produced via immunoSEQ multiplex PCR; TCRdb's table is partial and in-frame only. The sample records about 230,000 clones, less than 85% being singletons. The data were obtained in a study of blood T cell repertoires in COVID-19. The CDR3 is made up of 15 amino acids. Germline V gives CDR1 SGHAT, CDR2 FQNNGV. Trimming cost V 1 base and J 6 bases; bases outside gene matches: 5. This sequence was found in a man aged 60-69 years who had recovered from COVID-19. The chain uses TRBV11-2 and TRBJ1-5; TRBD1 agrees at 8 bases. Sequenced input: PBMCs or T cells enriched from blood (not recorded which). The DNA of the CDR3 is TGTGCCAGCAGCTTAGGGACAGGGCAAGGTCAGCCCCAGCATTTT. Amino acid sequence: CASSLGTGQGQPQHF.